This T cell receptor beta chain is drawn from a study of shared clonotypes between healthy human individuals. TCRdb's copy holds only in-frame clones and misses some; the assay was immunoSEQ multiplex PCR. The table has hundreds of thousands of clones, roughly 78% seen once. CDR3 size: 14 residues. In germline, CDR1 is SGHVS, CDR2 FNYEAQ. On this clone: A read error may produce the germline difference seen at one junction end.

All participating donors were Caucasian adults from Nashville, Tennessee. Sequencing was done on a sample of memory CD4+ T cells sorted from blood. Subset indicated: CD45RA-negative fraction. The source of this sequence is a woman aged 25 to 45 in good health. The chain has TRBV7-6 and TRBJ2-5; maybe TRBD2 (6 bases). As DNA, the CDR3 is TGTGCCAGCAGCTTGTTAGCGGTTCAAGGGACCCAGTACTTC. Protein sequence: CASSLLAVQGTQYF.